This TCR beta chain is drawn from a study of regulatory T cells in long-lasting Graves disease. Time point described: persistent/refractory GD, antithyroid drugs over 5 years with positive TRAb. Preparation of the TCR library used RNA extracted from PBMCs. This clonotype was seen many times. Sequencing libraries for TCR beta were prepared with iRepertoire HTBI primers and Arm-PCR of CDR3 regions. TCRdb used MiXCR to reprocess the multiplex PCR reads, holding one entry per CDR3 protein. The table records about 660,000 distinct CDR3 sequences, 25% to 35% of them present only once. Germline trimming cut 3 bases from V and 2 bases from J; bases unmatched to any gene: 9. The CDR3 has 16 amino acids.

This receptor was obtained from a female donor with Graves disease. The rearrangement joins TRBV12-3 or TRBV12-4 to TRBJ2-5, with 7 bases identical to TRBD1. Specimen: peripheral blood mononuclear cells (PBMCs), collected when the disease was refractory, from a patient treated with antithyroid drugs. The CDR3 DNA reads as TGTGCCAGCAGTTTGTGGGTCAGGGGGATACAAGAGACCCAGTACTTC. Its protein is CASSLWVRGIQETQYF.